This T cell receptor beta chain comes out of a study of cytomegalovirus exposure and HLA in healthy donors. Amplification used 60 Vbeta primers and 13 Jbeta primers. Repertoires were generated with immunoSEQ multiplex PCR, while TCRdb's copy carries only in-frame clones and drops some. This sample has 130,000 to 150,000 clones; 68% occur once, and the top ten carry around 4.2%. As concerns this clone: What it recognizes is unknown.

Study results and limitations: It was likely that a cluster of highly shared sequence variants was a sequencing artifact. A few chains linked to CMV were shown in vitro to be specific for CMV antigens. TCR beta sequences reportedly predicted the HLA-A and HLA-B alleles of most subjects accurately.

This CDR3 is 13 amino acids long. Losses at the gene ends were 4 bases for V and 7 bases for J; bases not matched to a gene: 5. The germline CDR1 and CDR2 sequences are SQVTM and ANQGSEA. Sequencing input: PBMCs. The receptor was isolated from a man aged 60 to 69 in good health and CMV-seronegative. The chain has TRBV29-1 and TRBJ1-4, with 8 nucleotides matching TRBD1. The CDR3 loop is CSVGAGGTEKLFF. The CDR3, as DNA: TGCAGCGTTGGGGCAGGGGGCACTGAAAAACTGTTTTTT. The full variable domain, with the rest looked up from reference TRBV29-1 and TRBJ1-4, is SAVISQKPSRDICQRGTSLTIQCQVDSQVTMMFWYRQQPGQSLTLIATANQGSEATYESGFVIDKFPISRPNLTFSTLTVSNMSPEDSSIYLCSVGAGGTEKLFFGSGTQLSVL.